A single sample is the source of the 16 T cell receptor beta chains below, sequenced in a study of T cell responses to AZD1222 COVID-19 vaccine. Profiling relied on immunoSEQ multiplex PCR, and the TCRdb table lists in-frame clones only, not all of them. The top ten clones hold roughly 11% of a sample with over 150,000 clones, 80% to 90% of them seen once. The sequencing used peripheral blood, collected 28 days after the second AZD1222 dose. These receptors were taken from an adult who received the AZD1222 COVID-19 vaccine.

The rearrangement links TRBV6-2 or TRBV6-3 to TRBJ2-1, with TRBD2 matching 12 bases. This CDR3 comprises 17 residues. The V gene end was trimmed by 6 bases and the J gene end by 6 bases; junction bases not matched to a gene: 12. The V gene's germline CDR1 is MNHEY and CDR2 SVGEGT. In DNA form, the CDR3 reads TGTGCCAGCAGCCGTCGACTAGCGGGGGCCGCGACCAATGAGCAGTTCTTC. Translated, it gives CASSRRLAGAATNEQFF.

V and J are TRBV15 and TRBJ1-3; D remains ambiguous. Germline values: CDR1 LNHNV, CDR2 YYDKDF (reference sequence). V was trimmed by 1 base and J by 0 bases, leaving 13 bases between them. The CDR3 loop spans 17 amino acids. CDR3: CATSRVLWQTSGNTIYF. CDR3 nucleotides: TGTGCCACCAGCAGAGTGTTGTGGCAAACCTCTGGAAACACCATATATTTT.

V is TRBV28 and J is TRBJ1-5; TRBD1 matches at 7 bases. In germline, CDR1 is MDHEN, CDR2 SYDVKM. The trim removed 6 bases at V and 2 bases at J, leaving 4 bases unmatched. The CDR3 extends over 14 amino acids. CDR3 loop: CASREGTGNQPQHF. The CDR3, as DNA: TGTGCCAGCAGGGAGGGGACAGGCAATCAGCCCCAGCATTTT.

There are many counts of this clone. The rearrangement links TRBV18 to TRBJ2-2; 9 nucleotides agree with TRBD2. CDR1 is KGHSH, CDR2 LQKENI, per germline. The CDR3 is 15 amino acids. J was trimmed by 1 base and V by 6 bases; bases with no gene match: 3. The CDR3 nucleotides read TGTGCCAGCTCTCAACTAGCGGGGAACACCGGGGAGCTGTTTTTT. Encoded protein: CASSQLAGNTGELFF.

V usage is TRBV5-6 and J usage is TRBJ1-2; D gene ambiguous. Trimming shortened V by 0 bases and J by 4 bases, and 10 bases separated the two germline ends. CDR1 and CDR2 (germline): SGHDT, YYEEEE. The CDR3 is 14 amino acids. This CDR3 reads CASSLGQSPYGYTF. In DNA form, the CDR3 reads TGTGCCAGCAGCTTGGGGCAGAGTCCCTATGGCTACACCTTC.

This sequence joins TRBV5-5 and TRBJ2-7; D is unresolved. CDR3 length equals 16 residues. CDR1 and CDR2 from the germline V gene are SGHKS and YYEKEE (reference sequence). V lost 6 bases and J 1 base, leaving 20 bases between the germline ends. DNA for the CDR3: TGTGCCAGCAATTATGATTGGCAGATTTTTTCCTACGAGCAGTACTTC. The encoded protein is CASNYDWQIFSYEQYF.

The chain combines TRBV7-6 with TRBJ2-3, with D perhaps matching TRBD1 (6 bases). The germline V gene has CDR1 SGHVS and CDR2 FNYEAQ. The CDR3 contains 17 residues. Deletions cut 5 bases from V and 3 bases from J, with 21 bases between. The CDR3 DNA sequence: TGTGCCAGCAGCCCCAATGGCGGTGGGGGCAGGACAGATACGCAGTATTTT. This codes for CASSPNGGGGRTDTQYF.

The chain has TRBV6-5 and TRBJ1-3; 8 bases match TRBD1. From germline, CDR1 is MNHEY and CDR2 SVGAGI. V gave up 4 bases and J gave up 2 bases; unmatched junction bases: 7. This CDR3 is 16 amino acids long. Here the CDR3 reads CASSFGQGLAGNTIYF. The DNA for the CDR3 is TGTGCCAGCAGTTTTGGACAGGGTCTTGCTGGAAACACCATATATTTT.

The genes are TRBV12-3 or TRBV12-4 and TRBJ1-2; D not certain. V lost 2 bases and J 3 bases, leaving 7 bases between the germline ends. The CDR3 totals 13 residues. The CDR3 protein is CASSLRGDYGYTF. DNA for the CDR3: TGTGCCAGCAGTTTACGGGGTGACTATGGCTACACCTTC.

The DNA of the CDR3 is TGTGCCAGCAGCTTTCAGGGGGCGAACACCGGGGAGCTGTTTTTT. It codes for CASSFQGANTGELFF. The rearrangement joins TRBV5-5 to TRBJ2-2; 7 bases agree with TRBD1. With 2 bases clipped from V and 0 bases from J, the junction kept 1 base outside the gene matches. The CDR3 has 15 amino acids. Germline V gene data show CDR1 as SGHKS and CDR2 as YYEKEE (reference sequence).

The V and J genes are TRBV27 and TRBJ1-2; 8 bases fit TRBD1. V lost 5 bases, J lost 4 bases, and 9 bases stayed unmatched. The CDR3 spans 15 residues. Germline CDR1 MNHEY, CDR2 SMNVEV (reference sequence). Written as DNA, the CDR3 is TGTGCCAGCAGTCGCCTGACCGGGACAGGCTATGGCTACACCTTC. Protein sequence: CASSRLTGTGYGYTF.

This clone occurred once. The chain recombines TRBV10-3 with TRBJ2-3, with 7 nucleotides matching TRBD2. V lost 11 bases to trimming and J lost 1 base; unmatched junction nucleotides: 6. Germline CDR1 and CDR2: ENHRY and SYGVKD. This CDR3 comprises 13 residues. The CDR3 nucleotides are TGTGCCGTCGCGGCGGGGGGCACAGATACGCAGTATTTT. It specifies CAVAAGGTDTQYF.

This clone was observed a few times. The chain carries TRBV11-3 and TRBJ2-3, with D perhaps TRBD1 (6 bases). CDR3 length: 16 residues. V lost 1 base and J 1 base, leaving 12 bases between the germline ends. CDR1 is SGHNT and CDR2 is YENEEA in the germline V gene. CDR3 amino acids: CASSLGGRTGTDTQYF. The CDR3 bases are TGTGCCAGCAGCTTAGGGGGTCGGACAGGCACAGATACGCAGTATTTT.

Written as DNA, the CDR3 is TGTGCCAGTAGTACCCTTGTTAGCGAGGAGACCCAGTACTTC. Residues: CASSTLVSEETQYF. The rearrangement links TRBV19 to TRBJ2-5, with D maybe TRBD2 (5 bases). Trimming cost V 4 bases and J 5 bases, with 14 bases left between them. The CDR3 spans 14 residues. The germline gives CDR1 LNHDA, CDR2 SQIVND (reference sequence).

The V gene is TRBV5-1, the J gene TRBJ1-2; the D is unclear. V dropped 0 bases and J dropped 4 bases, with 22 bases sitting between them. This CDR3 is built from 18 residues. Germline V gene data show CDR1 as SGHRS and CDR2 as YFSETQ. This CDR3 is CASSLVPPTSALGYGYTF. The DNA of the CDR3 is TGCGCCAGCAGCTTGGTTCCCCCCACGTCGGCCTTGGGCTATGGCTACACCTTC.

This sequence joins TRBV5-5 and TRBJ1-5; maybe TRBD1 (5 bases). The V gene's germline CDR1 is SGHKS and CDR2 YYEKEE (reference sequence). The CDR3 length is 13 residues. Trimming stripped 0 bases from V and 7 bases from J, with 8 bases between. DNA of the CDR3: TGTGCCAGCAGCTTGGGGGGCTACCAGCCCCAGCATTTT. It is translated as CASSLGGYQPQHF. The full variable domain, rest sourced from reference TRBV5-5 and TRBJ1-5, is DAGVTQSPTHLIKTRGQQVTLRCSPISGHKSVSWYQQVLGQGPQFIFQYYEKEERGRGNFPDRFSARQFPNYSSELNVNALLLGDSALYLCASSLGGYQPQHFGDGTRLSIL.